The 30 T cell receptor beta chains listed next were all sequenced from one sample in a study of blood T cell repertoires in COVID-19. Clones were read by immunoSEQ multiplex PCR, and TCRdb kept only the in-frame ones, dropping some. Counted here are 75,000 to 95,000 clones, approximately 79% occurring once; the ten biggest clones make up roughly 3.9%. Sequenced input: peripheral blood. These receptors all stem from a man aged 70-80 years with COVID-19, enrolled during active disease.

This clone was found many times. V usage is TRBV28 and J usage is TRBJ2-1, with 7 bases that match TRBD2. V lost 2 bases, J lost 5 bases, and 3 bases stayed unmatched. The CDR3 is made up of 14 amino acids. CDR1 is MDHEN and CDR2 is SYDVKM in the germline V gene. This CDR3 reads CASSLTGGDNEQFF. Here the CDR3 DNA reads TGTGCCAGCAGTTTAACGGGAGGTGACAATGAGCAGTTCTTC.

This clone was seen a handful of times. The CDR3, as DNA: TGTGCCAGCAGCCTTTACGGGACTAGCGGAGAGACCCAGTACTTC. It specifies CASSLYGTSGETQYF. The genes are TRBV7-9 and TRBJ2-5; 11 bases fit TRBD2. Germline lookup yields CDR1 SEHNR and CDR2 FQNEAQ (reference sequence). The CDR3 covers 15 residues. Trimming took 5 bases from V and 4 from J; bases not matched to a gene: 6.

This clone appeared a few times. The chain couples TRBV11-2 to TRBJ1-1; unclear D gene. Trimming cost V 1 base and J 0 bases, with 9 bases left between them. CDR1 SGHAT and CDR2 FQNNGV come from the germline V gene. This CDR3 is 15 amino acids long. CDR3 sequence (DNA): TGTGCCAGCAGCTTAGCACTGAGTATGAACACTGAAGCTTTCTTT. Translation: CASSLALSMNTEAFF.

The chain recombines TRBV9 with TRBJ1-4; D unresolved. V was pared by 1 base and J by 0 bases, with 4 bases between. CDR1 is SGDLS, CDR2 YYNGEE, per germline. This CDR3 comprises 14 residues. The CDR3 nucleotides are TGTGCCAGCAGCGTATCTGCAACTAATGAAAAACTGTTTTTT. Translating it yields CASSVSATNEKLFF.

By share, this clone counts as medium-sized. The V and J genes are TRBV27 and TRBJ2-5; 13 bases map to TRBD2. Germline-derived CDR1 and CDR2 are MNHEY and SMNVEV (reference sequence). The CDR3 is 14 residues long. After removal of 8 bases from V and 5 bases from J, the junction contained 5 bases not matched to a gene. In DNA form, the CDR3 reads TGTGCCAGCCGACTAGCGGGAGGACCGGAGACCCAGTACTTC. Its translation: CASRLAGGPETQYF.

The V and J genes are TRBV5-1 and TRBJ2-1; D possibly corresponds to TRBD1 (6 bases). Germline assignment: CDR1 SGHRS and CDR2 YFSETQ. Trimming pared 1 base from V and 0 bases from J, leaving 8 bases between. CDR3 length: 15 residues. The CDR3 nucleotides are TGCGCCAGCAGCTTGCAGGGGAGCTCCTACAATGAGCAGTTCTTC. Translation: CASSLQGSSYNEQFF.

The chain carries TRBV2 and TRBJ1-1; a possible D gene is TRBD1 (6 bases). The CDR3 consists of 14 residues. Trimming pared 6 bases from V and 5 bases from J, leaving 16 bases between. The germline gives CDR1 SNHLY, CDR2 FYNNEI. The CDR3 sequence is CASSAGGAHTEAFF. DNA of the CDR3: TGTGCCAGCAGCGCCGGGGGGGCGCATACTGAAGCTTTCTTT.

The gene calls are TRBV6-6 and TRBJ2-5; 12 bases are shared with TRBD2. The CDR3 loop spans 16 amino acids. Looked up from germline, CDR1 is MNHNY and CDR2 is SVGAGI (reference sequence). Germline trimming cut 5 bases from V and 5 bases from J; bases unmatched to any gene: 9. CDR3 residues: CASSPQLAGGPETQYF. CDR3 in DNA: TGTGCCAGCAGTCCACAACTAGCGGGAGGTCCGGAGACCCAGTACTTC.

The chain couples TRBV9 to TRBJ2-1, with TRBD2 matching over 10 bases. Trimming at V came to 0 bases and at J to 14 bases, leaving 8 bases not matched to a gene. The germline V gene encodes CDR1 SGDLS and CDR2 YYNGEE. This CDR3 is built from 14 residues. The CDR3 nucleotides are TGTGCCAGCAGCGTAGTGACTAGCGGGCCGGAAGAGTTCTTC. Translation: CASSVVTSGPEEFF.

The chain joins TRBV3-1 (or the pseudogene TRBV3-2) to TRBJ2-4; D may be TRBD1 (5 bases). CDR3 size: 15 residues. In germline, CDR1 is LGHDT, CDR2 YNNKEL (reference sequence). V was shortened by 5 bases and J by 5 bases, with 16 bases between the two germline ends. CDR3 bases: TGTGCCAGCAGCTCGAAGCCCAGGGTTGAAAACATTCAGTACTTC. It encodes CASSSKPRVENIQYF.

In its sample, this clone was seen many times. This chain links TRBV2 with TRBJ2-2; the D gene is possibly TRBD1 (5 bases). The CDR3 is 14 residues long. The germline CDR1 and CDR2 sequences are SNHLY and FYNNEI. V was clipped by 2 bases and J by 2 bases, with 6 bases between them. The DNA for the CDR3 is TGTGCCAGCAGTGAACAGGGTAACACCGGGGAGCTGTTTTTT. Protein sequence: CASSEQGNTGELFF.

The J gene is TRBJ2-1, the V gene TRBV19; the D is unclear. Trimming took off 3 bases at V and 5 bases at J, with 14 bases between the two ends. Germline V gene data show CDR1 as LNHDA and CDR2 as SQIVND (reference sequence). CDR3 length equals 15 residues. In DNA, the CDR3 is TGTGCCAGTAGTATTGTCAACTCGATGAACAATGAGCAGTTCTTC. This gives the protein CASSIVNSMNNEQFF.

The chain combines TRBV5-1 with TRBJ1-1; a weak D match, TRBD1 (6 bases). This CDR3 spans 14 amino acids. The V end was cut by 4 bases, the J end by 1 base, with 11 bases between. Germline V gene sequence: CDR1 SGHRS, CDR2 YFSETQ. In DNA form, the CDR3 reads TGCGCCAGCAGCCCAGGGGCGGCGAACACTGAAGCTTTCTTT. Its protein product is CASSPGAANTEAFF. Complete variable domain (other parts from reference TRBV5-1 and TRBJ1-1): KAGVTQTPRYLIKTRGQQVTLSCSPISGHRSVSWYQQTPGQGLQFLFEYFSETQRNKGNFPGRFSGRQFSNSRSEMNVSTLELGDSALYLCASSPGAANTEAFFGQGTRLTVV.

This chain joins TRBV5-1 and TRBJ2-5; the match to TRBD2 covers 8 bases. Per germline, CDR1 SGHRS and CDR2 YFSETQ. This CDR3 has 14 amino acids. Trimming took 7 bases from V and 1 from J; bases not matched to a gene: 6. The CDR3 reads CASASGGSQETQYF. CDR3 DNA sequence: TGCGCCAGCGCTTCGGGGGGGTCCCAAGAGACCCAGTACTTC. The entire variable domain, with the rest obtained from reference TRBV5-1 and TRBJ2-5, is as follows: KAGVTQTPRYLIKTRGQQVTLSCSPISGHRSVSWYQQTPGQGLQFLFEYFSETQRNKGNFPGRFSGRQFSNSRSEMNVSTLELGDSALYLCASASGGSQETQYFGPGTRLLVL.

About this clone: Given a much more abundant clone one base away, this may be a read error. The chain is built from TRBV27 and TRBJ1-1, with D possibly being TRBD1 (5 bases). Between the trimmed V and J ends, which lost 4 bases and 8 bases, there was a span of 14 bases. The CDR3 sequence is 13 residues long. Germline V gene lookup returns CDR1 MNHEY and CDR2 SMNVEV (reference sequence). The chain's CDR3 is CASSWGGTIEAFF. CDR3 bases: TGTGCCAGCAGTTGGGGCGGAACCATAGAAGCTTTCTTT.

This chain joins TRBV18 and TRBJ1-1; 9 bases line up with TRBD1. The CDR3 loop spans 15 amino acids. CDR1 is KGHSH, CDR2 LQKENI, per germline. The V segment lost 7 bases and the J segment 0 bases; nucleotides outside the gene matches: 6. CDR3 nucleotides: TGTGCCAGCTTCCGGGACAGGGCTATGAACACTGAAGCTTTCTTT. Encoded protein: CASFRDRAMNTEAFF.

CDR3 sequence (DNA): TGTGCCAGCAGCACCAATCCGGGACAGGGTGTCAATGAGCAGTTCTTC. It yields the protein CASSTNPGQGVNEQFF. J is TRBJ2-1 and V is TRBV7-3; TRBD1 aligns across 9 bases. Germline CDR1 SGHTA, CDR2 FQGTGA. Trimming cost V 5 bases and J 6 bases; bases outside gene matches: 11. CDR3 size: 16 residues. Filled out from reference TRBV7-3 and TRBJ2-1, the complete variable domain reads GAGVSQTPSNKVTEKGKYVELRCDPISGHTALYWYRQSLGQGPEFLIYFQGTGAADDSGLPNDRFFAVRPEGSVSTLKIQRTERGDSAVYLCASSTNPGQGVNEQFFGPGTRLTVL.

The rearrangement uses TRBV5-1 and TRBJ2-3; no reliable D call. The CDR3 sequence is 14 residues long. Germline loops: CDR1 SGHRS, CDR2 YFSETQ. Trimming shortened V by 0 bases and J by 0 bases, and 5 bases separated the two germline ends. The CDR3 is CASSLGSSTDTQYF. The CDR3 DNA is TGCGCCAGCAGCTTGGGCAGTAGCACAGATACGCAGTATTTT.

J is TRBJ2-7 and V is TRBV7-2; D is perhaps TRBD2 (6 bases). This CDR3 is built from 14 residues. Germline assignment: CDR1 SGHTA and CDR2 FQGNSA. Deletions cut 2 bases from V and 3 bases from J, with 11 bases between. CDR3 in amino acids: CASSLLGGNYEQYF. The DNA for the CDR3 is TGTGCCAGCAGCTTACTCGGCGGGAACTACGAGCAGTACTTC.

The V and J genes are TRBV4-1 and TRBJ1-3; the match to TRBD1 covers 8 bases. Germline V gene lookup returns CDR1 MGHRA and CDR2 YSYEKL. The length of the CDR3 is 16 residues. J was trimmed by 0 bases and V by 4 bases; bases with no gene match: 5. CDR3 nucleotide sequence: TGCGCCAGCAGCCCGGCAACAGGGGGCTCTGGAAACACCATATATTTT. Translation gives CASSPATGGSGNTIYF.

CDR3 protein: CASRSQPTGELFF. The CDR3 DNA sequence: TGTGCCAGCAGGTCACAGCCCACCGGGGAGCTGTTTTTT. The chain links TRBV2 to TRBJ2-2; D remains ambiguous. There are 13 residues in the CDR3. Trimming removed 6 bases at V and 4 bases at J, with 9 bases between. Germline loops: CDR1 SNHLY, CDR2 FYNNEI.

The gene calls are TRBV2 and TRBJ1-2, with TRBD1 matching over 9 bases. Looked up from germline, CDR1 is SNHLY and CDR2 is FYNNEI. The CDR3 consists of 13 residues. The ends lost 5 bases at V and 5 bases at J; junction bases unmatched: 3. The CDR3 DNA is TGTGCCAGCAGTTTACAGGGGGCTTATGGCTACACCTTC. This sequence encodes CASSLQGAYGYTF.

The chain uses TRBV3-1 (or the pseudogene TRBV3-2) and TRBJ1-1; D may be TRBD1 (5 bases). Trimming left V 4 bases short and J 5 bases short, with 11 bases between. The CDR3 covers 13 residues. Germline V gives CDR1 LGHDT, CDR2 YNNKEL (reference sequence). The DNA for the CDR3 is TGTGCCAGCAGCCGAATCGGGGGTACTGAAGCTTTCTTT. It yields the protein CASSRIGGTEAFF.

The chain combines TRBV6-5 with TRBJ2-1, with TRBD1 matching over 8 bases. Germline CDR1 MNHEY, CDR2 SVGAGI. With V trimmed by 2 bases and J by 3 bases, 3 bases remained unmatched. CDR3 length equals 15 residues. CDR3 bases: TGTGCCAGCAGTTACGGACAGGGTCGCTACAATGAGCAGTTCTTC. Its translation: CASSYGQGRYNEQFF.

This clone was counted once. This chain connects TRBV11-2 to TRBJ2-1, with D possibly TRBD2 on 5 matching bases. The CDR3 is made up of 15 amino acids. Trimming pared 3 bases from V and 4 bases from J, leaving 13 bases between. Germline CDR1 and CDR2: SGHAT and FQNNGV. The CDR3 coding sequence is TGTGCCAGCAGCTTCCGGGGTAGTTTTTACAATGAGCAGTTCTTC. Encoded protein: CASSFRGSFYNEQFF.

This chain joins TRBV4-2 and TRBJ2-7; 9 nucleotides line up with TRBD2. V lost 1 base, J lost 4 bases, and 11 bases stayed unmatched. CDR1 and CDR2 (germline): LGHNA, YNFKEQ. CDR3 length: 17 residues. The chain's CDR3 is CASSQGPGGSGRYEQYF. DNA for the CDR3: TGTGCCAGCAGCCAAGGCCCGGGGGGTAGCGGGAGATACGAGCAGTACTTC.

J is TRBJ1-1 and V is TRBV21-1; the table names TRBD1, a call not compared with the DNA. TRBV21-1 is shown as a pseudogene. This CDR3 has 18 amino acids. The CDR3 DNA is TGTGCCAGCAGCAAAGCGGGGGCAGGGAGTCAACTGAACACTGAAGCTTTCTTT. Encoded protein: CASSKAGAGSQLNTEAFF.

V gene TRBV4-3 combines with J gene TRBJ2-7, with 10 nucleotides matching TRBD2. CDR1 is LGHNA, CDR2 YSLEER, per germline. Germline trimming cut 3 bases from V and 3 bases from J; bases unmatched to any gene: 5. CDR3 length: 15 residues. As DNA, the CDR3 is TGCGCCAGCAGCCAGGGGACTAGCGATCTCTACGAGCAGTACTTC. Protein sequence: CASSQGTSDLYEQYF.

V is TRBV15 and J is TRBJ2-1; no firm D call. The CDR3 has 15 amino acids. Germline loops: CDR1 LNHNV, CDR2 YYDKDF (reference sequence). The V end was cut by 0 bases, the J end by 5 bases, with 11 bases between. The CDR3 sequence: CATSRDLGSNNEQFF. The CDR3 nucleotides read TGTGCCACCAGCAGAGATTTGGGCTCAAACAATGAGCAGTTCTTC.

This clone was recorded at least ten times. The chain recombines TRBV15 with TRBJ2-4, with 9 bases fitting TRBD1. This CDR3 region has 16 residues. Per germline, CDR1 LNHNV and CDR2 YYDKDF (reference sequence). With 9 bases clipped from V and 2 bases from J, the junction kept 11 bases outside the gene matches. The CDR3 region has the DNA TGTGCCACAAAAGACCGGGACAGGGACTCCAAAAACATTCAGTACTTC. This gives the protein CATKDRDRDSKNIQYF.